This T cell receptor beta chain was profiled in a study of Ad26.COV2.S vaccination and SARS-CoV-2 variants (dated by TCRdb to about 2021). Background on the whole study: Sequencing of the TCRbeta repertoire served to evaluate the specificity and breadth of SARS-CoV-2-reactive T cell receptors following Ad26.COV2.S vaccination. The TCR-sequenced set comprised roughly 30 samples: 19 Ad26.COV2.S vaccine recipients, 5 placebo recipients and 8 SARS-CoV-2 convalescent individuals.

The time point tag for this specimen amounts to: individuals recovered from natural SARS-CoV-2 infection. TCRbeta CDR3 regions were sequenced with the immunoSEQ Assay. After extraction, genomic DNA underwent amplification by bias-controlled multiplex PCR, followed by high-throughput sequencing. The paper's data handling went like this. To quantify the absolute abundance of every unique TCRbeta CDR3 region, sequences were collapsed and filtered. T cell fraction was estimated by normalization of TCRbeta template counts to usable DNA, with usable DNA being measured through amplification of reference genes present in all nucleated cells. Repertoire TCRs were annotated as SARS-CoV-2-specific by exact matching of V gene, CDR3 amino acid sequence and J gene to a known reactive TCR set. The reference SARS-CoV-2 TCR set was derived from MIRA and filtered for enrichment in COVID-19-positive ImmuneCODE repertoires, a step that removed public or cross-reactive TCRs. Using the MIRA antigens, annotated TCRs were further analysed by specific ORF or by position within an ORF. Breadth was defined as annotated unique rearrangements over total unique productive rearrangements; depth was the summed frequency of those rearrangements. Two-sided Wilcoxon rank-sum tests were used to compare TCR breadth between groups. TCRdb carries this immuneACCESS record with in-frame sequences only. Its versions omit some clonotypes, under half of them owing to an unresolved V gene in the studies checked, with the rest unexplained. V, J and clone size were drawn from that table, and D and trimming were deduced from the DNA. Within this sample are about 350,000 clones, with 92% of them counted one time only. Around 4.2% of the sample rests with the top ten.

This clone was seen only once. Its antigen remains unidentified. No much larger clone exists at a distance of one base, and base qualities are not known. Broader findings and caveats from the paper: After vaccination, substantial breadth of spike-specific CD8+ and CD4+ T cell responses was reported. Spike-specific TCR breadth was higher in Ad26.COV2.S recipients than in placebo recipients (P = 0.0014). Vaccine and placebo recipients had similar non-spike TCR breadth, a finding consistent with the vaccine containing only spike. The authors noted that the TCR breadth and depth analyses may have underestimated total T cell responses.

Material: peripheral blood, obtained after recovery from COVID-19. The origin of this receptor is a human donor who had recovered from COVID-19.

The CDR3 amino acid sequence is: CASTRPPSYNEQFF. The nucleotide sequence reads as follows: TGTGCCAGCACGCGCCCCCCCTCCTACAATGAGCAGTTCTTC. The chain is made from TRBV7-2 and TRBJ2-1, with the D gene call left open. CDR1 and CDR2 were assigned from the germline V gene as SGHTA and FQGNSA. The germline ends are 10 bases apart after V is trimmed by 7 bases and J by 0 bases. The CDR3 has 14 amino acids, counting the end cysteine and phenylalanine. CDR3 DNA only is kept here, 42 bases in frame from base 1.